The clone carrying this T cell receptor (beta chain) was detected ten times or more. Its specificity is unknown. The data were obtained in a study of T cells in Graves' hyperthyroidism and ophthalmopathy. Study results and caveats: The blood repertoire included most of the expanded thyroid clonotypes above 0.001.

RNA transcripts gave rise to amplified TCR beta CDR3 regions. When the TCR CDR3 underwent first-round RT-PCR, the HTBI primer set was used. TCRdb re-called the multiplex PCR reads through MiXCR, storing one row per CDR3 protein. The sample holds around 500,000 distinct CDR3 sequences, around 15% seen once. Each person with ophthalmopathy scored at least 3 on the Clinical Activity Score, reached NOSPECS grade 4 or higher, and had been ill under 3 months. The study based diagnoses on clinical symptoms, serum thyroxine and TRAb, thyroid ultrasound and orbital computed tomography. Sequencing was carried out using blood. The receptor comes from a woman younger than 45 with Graves' ophthalmopathy.

The CDR3 sequence: CASSYSGHTEAFF. The CDR3 DNA reads as TGTGCCAGCAGTTACTCAGGGCACACTGAAGCTTTCTTT. The chain is built from TRBV6-5 and TRBJ1-1, with D unclear. The V and J ends lost 0 bases and 3 bases respectively, with 5 bases between them. CDR3 size: 13 residues. Germline V CDR1 and CDR2: MNHEY, SVGAGI.